This TCR beta chain came from a study of chemoradiotherapy in HPV16-positive cancers (dated by TCRdb to 2022 to 2024). At the level of the whole study: Using functional T-cell assays on cells from a couple of HPV16-positive patients, the researchers defined candidate HPV-specific T-cell clones and common TCR motifs. The study asked whether T-cell immunity against the HPV oncoproteins E6 and E7 changes during chemoradiotherapy and whether it affects survival. TCR repertoires from 86 patients with HPV-related cancers were then used to track the candidate HPV-specific TCRs and motifs. Study-level results and caveats: Expansion of candidate HPV-specific clones and E7-related TCR motifs was observed in the tumor microenvironment during treatment, whereas no such expansion was observed for non-HPV-specific T cells. The functional definition of HPV-specific T cells came from only a couple of HPV16-positive patients, and the survival association was reported for HPV16-positive patients. Improved recurrence-free survival in HPV16-positive patients was associated with expansion of HPV-responsive T cells during chemoradiotherapy.

Repertoires were sampled multiple times during chemoradiotherapy, which allowed clonal expansion in the tumor microenvironment to be followed. Receptors were amplified or captured by the immunoSEQ multiplex PCR assay. TCRdb carries this immuneACCESS record with in-frame sequences only. Its versions omit some clonotypes, under half of them owing to an unresolved V gene in the studies checked, with the rest unexplained. This sample gives 13,000 or so clones in total; 70% to 85% of them show up just once. Less than 6% of the sample goes to the ten largest clones. Notes on this clone: Its antigen has not been determined. Per-base quality was not reported, and no clone a single base away is much larger than it.

The CDR3 runs 18 amino acids, cysteine and phenylalanine included. Only the CDR3 portion is preserved as DNA: 54 bases, with reading frame beginning at the first base. After removal of 5 bases from V and 0 bases from J, the junction retains 8 bases not matched to a gene. From the germline V gene, CDR1 is SNHLY and CDR2 is FYNNEI. This sample comprised blood, obtained from a patient who underwent chemoradiotherapy. This sequence originates from a human donor with HPV-associated anogenital cancer. The sequence is built from TRBV2 and TRBJ1-6, with 9 bases matching TRBD1. CDR3 protein: CASSRDREIGSYNSPLHF. The DNA sequence is given as TGTGCCAGCAGTCGGGACAGGGAAATAGGCTCCTATAATTCACCCCTCCACTTT.